Below, one T cell receptor beta chain is given with its context. As yet, its antigen is unknown. The sample belongs to a study of graft-versus-host responses after intestinal transplantation. Study context: Every one of the recipients received anti-thymocyte globulin induction and afterwards took tacrolimus and steroids for around 3 years. Study results and limitations: The presence of high graft-versus-host to host-versus-graft clonal ratios in allografts characterized patients with graft-donor T cell macrochimerism. Recipient bone marrow held GvH clones, some seen earlier in ileum or blood. Declines in HvG clones occurring early post-transplant were associated with peak circulating GvH clone levels.

Some clones are missing from TCRdb's copy, which holds only in-frame ones; the method was immunoSEQ multiplex PCR. The top ten clones hold 0.19% of a sample with roughly 130,000 clones, around 90% of them seen once. Germline V gene lookup returns CDR1 LNHDA and CDR2 SQIVND (reference sequence). The CDR3 contains 14 residues. V lost 4 bases, J lost 4 bases, and 13 bases lay in between. The material was unstimulated CD4+ T cells sorted from spleen or lymph node cells, obtained before intestinal transplant. This chain joins TRBV19 and TRBJ1-1; D perhaps matches TRBD1 (6 bases). The sequence came from a human donor who received an intestinal transplant. CDR3 DNA sequence: TGTGCCAGTAGTACCTGGGACACAGGCACTGAAGCTTTCTTT. Amino acids: CASSTWDTGTEAFF.